The 3 T cell receptor beta chains in this list originate from one sample, sequenced in a study of T cell repertoires in ileal Crohn's disease. Assay used: immunoSEQ multiplex PCR; TCRdb lists only in-frame clones, some missing. The repertoire holds approximately 15,000 clones, with around three quarters as singletons. The source material was ileal tissue. Receptors were obtained from an adult with Crohn's disease.

V and J are TRBV4-1 and TRBJ1-3; D gene uncertain. The germline V and J ends were trimmed by 4 bases and 0 bases, with 10 bases remaining between them. The CDR3 sequence is 15 residues long. Germline lookup yields CDR1 MGHRA and CDR2 YSYEKL. The CDR3 DNA reads as TGCGCCAGCAGCCTTACTGGAGACTCTGGAAACACCATATATTTT. The encoded protein is CASSLTGDSGNTIYF.

The V and J genes are TRBV2 and TRBJ2-7, with D maybe TRBD1 (5 bases). V lost 3 bases and J 3 bases, leaving 12 bases between the germline ends. The CDR3 runs 14 residues. Per the germline V gene, CDR1 is SNHLY and CDR2 is FYNNEI. CDR3 bases: TGTGCCAGCAGTGAGTCCCCAGGGTACTACGAGCAGTACTTC. Its protein product is CASSESPGYYEQYF.

The rearrangement uses TRBV5-1 and TRBJ2-3; 7 nucleotides align to TRBD2. V lost 5 bases, J lost 0 bases, and 6 bases stayed unmatched. CDR1 and CDR2 (germline): SGHRS, YFSETQ. This CDR3 is 15 amino acids long. DNA of the CDR3: TGCGCCAGCAGAATGCGGGGGAGTAGCACAGATACGCAGTATTTT. Translated, it gives CASRMRGSSTDTQYF. Based on the CDR3 plus reference TRBV5-1 and TRBJ2-3, the full variable domain is KAGVTQTPRYLIKTRGQQVTLSCSPISGHRSVSWYQQTPGQGLQFLFEYFSETQRNKGNFPGRFSGRQFSNSRSEMNVSTLELGDSALYLCASRMRGSSTDTQYFGPGTRLTVL.